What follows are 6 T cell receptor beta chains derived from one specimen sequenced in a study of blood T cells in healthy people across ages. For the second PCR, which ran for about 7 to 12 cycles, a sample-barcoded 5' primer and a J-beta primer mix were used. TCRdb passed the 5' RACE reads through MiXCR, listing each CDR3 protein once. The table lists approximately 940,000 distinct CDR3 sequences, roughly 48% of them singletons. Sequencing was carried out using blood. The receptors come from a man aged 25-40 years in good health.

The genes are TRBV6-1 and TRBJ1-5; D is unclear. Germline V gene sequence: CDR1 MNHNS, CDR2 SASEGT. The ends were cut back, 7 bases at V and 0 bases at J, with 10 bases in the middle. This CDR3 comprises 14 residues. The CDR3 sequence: CASIGPISNQPQHF. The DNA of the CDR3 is TGTGCCAGCATAGGGCCTATTAGCAATCAGCCCCAGCATTTT.

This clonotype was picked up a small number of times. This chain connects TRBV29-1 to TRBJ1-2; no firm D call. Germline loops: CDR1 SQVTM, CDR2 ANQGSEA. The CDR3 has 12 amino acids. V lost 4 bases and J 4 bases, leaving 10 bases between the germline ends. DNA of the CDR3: TGCAGCGTTGCCGAAACATCCTATGGCTACACCTTC. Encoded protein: CSVAETSYGYTF.

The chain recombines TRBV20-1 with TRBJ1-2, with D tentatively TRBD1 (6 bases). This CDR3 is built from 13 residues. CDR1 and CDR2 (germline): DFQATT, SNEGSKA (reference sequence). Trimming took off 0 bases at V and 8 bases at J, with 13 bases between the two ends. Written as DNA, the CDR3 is TGCAGTGCTAGAGATTCATTAGGGGGAGGCTACACCTTC. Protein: CSARDSLGGGYTF.

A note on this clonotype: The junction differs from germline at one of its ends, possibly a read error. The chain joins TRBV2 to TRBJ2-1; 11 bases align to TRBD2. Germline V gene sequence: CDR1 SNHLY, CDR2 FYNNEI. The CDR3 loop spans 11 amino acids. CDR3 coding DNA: TGTGCTAGCATCCTTAGCGGGGGGGCGTTCTTC. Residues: CASILSGGAFF.

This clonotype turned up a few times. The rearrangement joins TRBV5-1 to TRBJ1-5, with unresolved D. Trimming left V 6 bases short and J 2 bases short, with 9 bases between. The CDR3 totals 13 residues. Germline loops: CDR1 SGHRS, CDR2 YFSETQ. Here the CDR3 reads CASTRFGNQPQHF. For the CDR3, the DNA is TGCGCCAGCACTAGGTTCGGCAATCAGCCCCAGCATTTT.

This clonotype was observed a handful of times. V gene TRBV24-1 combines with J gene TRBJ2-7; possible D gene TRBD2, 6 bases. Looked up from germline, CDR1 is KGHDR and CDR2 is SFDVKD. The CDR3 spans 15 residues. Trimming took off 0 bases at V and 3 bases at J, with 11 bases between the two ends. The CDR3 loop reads CATSDLNGGRYEQYF. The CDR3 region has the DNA TGTGCCACCAGTGATTTGAACGGGGGACGCTACGAGCAGTACTTC.